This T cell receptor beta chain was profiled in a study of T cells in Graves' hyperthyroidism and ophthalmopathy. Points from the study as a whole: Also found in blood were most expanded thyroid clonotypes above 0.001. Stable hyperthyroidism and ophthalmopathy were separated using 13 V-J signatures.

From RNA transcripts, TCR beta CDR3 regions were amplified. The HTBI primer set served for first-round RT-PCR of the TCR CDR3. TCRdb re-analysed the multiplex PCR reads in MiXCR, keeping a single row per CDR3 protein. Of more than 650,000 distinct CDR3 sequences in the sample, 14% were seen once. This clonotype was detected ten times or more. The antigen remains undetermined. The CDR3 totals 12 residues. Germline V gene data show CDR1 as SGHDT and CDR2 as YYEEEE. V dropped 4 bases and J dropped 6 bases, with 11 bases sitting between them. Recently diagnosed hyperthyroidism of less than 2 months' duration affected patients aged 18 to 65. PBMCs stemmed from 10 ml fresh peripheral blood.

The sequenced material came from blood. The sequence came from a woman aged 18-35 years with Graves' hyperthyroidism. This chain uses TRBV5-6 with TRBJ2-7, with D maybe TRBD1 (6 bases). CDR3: CASSPGHREQYF. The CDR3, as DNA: TGTGCCAGCAGCCCGGGACATCGCGAGCAGTACTTC.